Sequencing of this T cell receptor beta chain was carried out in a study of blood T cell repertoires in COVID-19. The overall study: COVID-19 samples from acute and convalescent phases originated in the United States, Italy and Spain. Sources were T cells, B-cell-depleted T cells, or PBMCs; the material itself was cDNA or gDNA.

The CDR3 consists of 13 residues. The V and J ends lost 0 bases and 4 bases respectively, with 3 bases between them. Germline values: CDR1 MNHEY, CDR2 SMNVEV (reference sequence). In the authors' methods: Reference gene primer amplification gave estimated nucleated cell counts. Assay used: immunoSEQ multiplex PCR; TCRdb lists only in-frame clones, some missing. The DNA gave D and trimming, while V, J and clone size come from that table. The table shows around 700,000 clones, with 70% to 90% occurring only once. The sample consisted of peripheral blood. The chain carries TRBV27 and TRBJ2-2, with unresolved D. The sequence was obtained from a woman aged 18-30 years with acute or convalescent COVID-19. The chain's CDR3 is CASSLSATGELFF. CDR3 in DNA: TGTGCCAGCAGTTTATCGGCCACCGGGGAGCTGTTTTTT.